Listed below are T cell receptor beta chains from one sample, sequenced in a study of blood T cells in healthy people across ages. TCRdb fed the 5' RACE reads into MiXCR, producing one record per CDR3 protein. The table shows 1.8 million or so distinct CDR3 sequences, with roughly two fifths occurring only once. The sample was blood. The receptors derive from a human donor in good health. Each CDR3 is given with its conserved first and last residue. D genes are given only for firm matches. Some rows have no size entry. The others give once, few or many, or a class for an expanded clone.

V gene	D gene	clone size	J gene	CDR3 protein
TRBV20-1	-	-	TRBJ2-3	CSARFPWAGSTDTQYF
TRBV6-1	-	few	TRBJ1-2	CASSDFEGGAYGYTF
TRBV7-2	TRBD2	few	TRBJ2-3	CASSFISPSGGVSDTQYF
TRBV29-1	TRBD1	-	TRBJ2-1	CSVGTVAYNEQFF
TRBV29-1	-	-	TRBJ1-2	CSVVGSTRGYTF
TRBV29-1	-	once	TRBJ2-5	CSVHKTEQETQYF
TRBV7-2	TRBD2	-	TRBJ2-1	CASSSVLGGSRETQFF
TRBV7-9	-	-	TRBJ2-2	CASSFTGDYTGELFF
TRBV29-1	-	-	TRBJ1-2	CSVGVKSRGYGYTF
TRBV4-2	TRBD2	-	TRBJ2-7	CASSQGGTADPYEQYF
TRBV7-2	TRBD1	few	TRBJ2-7	CASSLGRGPIEQYF
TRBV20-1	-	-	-	CSARLGQGMYEQYF
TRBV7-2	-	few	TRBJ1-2	CASSLFRQDYGYTF
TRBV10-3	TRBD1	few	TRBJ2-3	CAISESRGRLLTDTQYF
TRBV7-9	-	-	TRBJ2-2	CASRHWPPRNTGERFF
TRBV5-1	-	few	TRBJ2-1	CASSLVGEIYNEQFF
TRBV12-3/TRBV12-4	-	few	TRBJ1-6	CASTALGGVSSYNSPLHF
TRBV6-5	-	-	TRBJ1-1	CASRPASNTEAFF
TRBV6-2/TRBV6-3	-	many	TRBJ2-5	CASSWGGRQYF
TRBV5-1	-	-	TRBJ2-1	CASSIIYETGLYNEQFF
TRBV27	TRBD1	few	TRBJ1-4	CASSLWTGNEKLFF
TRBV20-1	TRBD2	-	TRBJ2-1	CNASRGGYNEQFF
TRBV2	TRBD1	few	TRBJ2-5	CASSDRQGVKTQYF
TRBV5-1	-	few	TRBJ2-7	CASSINPAYEQYF
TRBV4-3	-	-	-	CASSQDISSLGEQYF
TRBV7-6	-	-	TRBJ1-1	CASSLAQTDTEAFF
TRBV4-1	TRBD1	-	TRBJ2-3	CASSQVVRQGADTQYF
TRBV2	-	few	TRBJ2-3	CASSEALLFSSSTQYF
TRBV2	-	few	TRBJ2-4	CASSDTSEYF
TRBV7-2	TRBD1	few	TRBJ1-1	CASSTDRENEAFF
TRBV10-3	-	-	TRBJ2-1	CAINMGRDLNEQFF
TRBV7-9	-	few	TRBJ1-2	CASVISDRRIYYGYTF
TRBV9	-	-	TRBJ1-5	CASSVAEGTPQHF
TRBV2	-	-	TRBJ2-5	CASSATTGDQYF
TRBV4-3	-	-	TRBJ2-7	CASSQRQGGSEQDF
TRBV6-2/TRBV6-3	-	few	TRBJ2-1	CASSYGEGEQFF
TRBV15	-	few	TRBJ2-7	CATSRTRGVYEQYF
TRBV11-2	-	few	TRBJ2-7	CASSLVLGGNYEQYF
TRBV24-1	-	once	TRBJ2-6	CATSARGLFGANVLTF
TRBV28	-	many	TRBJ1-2	CASSLYGVNYGYTF
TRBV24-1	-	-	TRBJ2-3	CATNQDTVTQYF
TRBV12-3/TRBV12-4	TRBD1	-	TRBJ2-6	CASRDDRGPIISGANVLTF
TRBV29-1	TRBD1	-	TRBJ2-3	CSVALGQRYTDTQYF
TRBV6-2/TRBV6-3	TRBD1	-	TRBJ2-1	CASSYPTGFRYNEQFF
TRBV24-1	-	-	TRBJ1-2	CATSDNGIYGYTF
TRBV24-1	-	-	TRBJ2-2	CATSDLVGGPGELFF
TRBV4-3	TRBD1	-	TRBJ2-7	CASSRSTGANDEQYF